This is a list of T cell receptor beta chains from one sample in a study of blood T cell repertoires in COVID-19. The table came from immunoSEQ multiplex PCR; TCRdb's copy has only in-frame clones and leaves some out. This table holds around 470,000 clones, 90% found once. The specimen was PBMCs or T cells enriched from blood (not recorded which). The source is a man younger than 35 who had recovered from COVID-19. The CDR3 runs from the conserved cysteine through the conserved F or W. The order of the fields is J gene, clone size, V gene, D gene, CDR3 protein, CDR3 DNA. D genes are given only for firm matches. The size entry is marked missing in some rows and otherwise reads once, few, many or a size class.

>TRBJ1-2|NA|TRBV7-9|NA
CASSPGLGNYGYTF
TGTGCCAGCAGCCCGGGACTGGGGAACTATGGCTACACCTTC
>TRBJ1-3|NA|TRBV10-2|TRBD1
CASSHTGDSGNTIYF
TGCGCCAGCAGTCATACAGGGGACTCTGGAAACACCATATATTTT
>TRBJ1-5|NA|TRBV28|NA
CASRLYSNQPQHF
TGTGCCAGCAGGCTATATAGCAATCAGCCCCAGCATTTT
>TRBJ1-3|once|TRBV3-1/TRBV3-2|NA
CASSPAGPGSGNTIYF
TGTGCCAGCAGTCCCGCAGGGCCCGGCTCTGGAAACACCATATATTTT
>TRBJ1-4|NA|TRBV3-1/TRBV3-2|NA
CASSQQGQVEKLFF
TGTGCCAGCAGCCAGCAGGGTCAGGTGGAAAAACTGTTTTTT
>TRBJ1-1|NA|TRBV5-4|NA
CASTNSLATEAFF
TGTGCCAGCACCAACAGCCTGGCCACTGAAGCTTTCTTT
>TRBJ1-2|once|TRBV24-1|TRBD1
CATAGTGVDYGYTF
TGTGCCACCGCGGGGACAGGGGTGGATTATGGCTACACCTTC
>TRBJ1-3|NA|TRBV6-5|TRBD1
CASSYSGQGSGNTIYF
TGTGCCAGCAGTTACTCGGGACAGGGTTCTGGGAACACCATATATTTT
>TRBJ1-2|NA|TRBV7-2|NA
CASSPVGGAGYYGYTF
TGTGCCAGCAGCCCTGTCGGGGGGGCCGGATACTATGGCTACACCTTC
>TRBJ2-1|NA|TRBV7-2|TRBD2
CASSATSGRTSSEQFF
TGTGCCAGCAGCGCGACTAGCGGCCGAACCAGTAGTGAGCAGTTCTTC
>TRBJ2-3|few|TRBV5-4|TRBD1
CASSQHLDRGSDTQYF
TGTGCCAGCAGCCAACATTTAGACAGGGGTTCAGATACGCAGTATTTT
>TRBJ1-2|NA|TRBV4-1|TRBD1
CASSQDSRTGRYGYTF
TGCGCCAGCAGCCAAGATTCACGGACAGGGCGGTATGGCTACACCTTC
>TRBJ2-7|NA|TRBV19|TRBD1
CASSPNDRGIAQQYF
TGTGCCAGTAGTCCCAATGACAGGGGAATAGCTCAGCAGTACTTC
>TRBJ1-4|NA|TRBV10-2|NA
CASSAGGEKLFF
TGCGCCAGCAGCGCGGGGGGGGAAAAACTGTTTTTT
>TRBJ1-3|NA|TRBV5-6|NA
CASSLQGSGNTIYF
TGTGCCAGCAGCCTGCAGGGGTCCGGAAACACCATATATTTT
>TRBJ1-5|NA|TRBV6-5|NA
CASSPRENQPQHF
TGTGCCAGCAGTCCCAGGGAAAATCAGCCCCAGCATTTT
>TRBJ1-1|few|TRBV23-1|NA
CASSRRRGRGNTEAFF
TGCGCCAGCAGTCGCCGGAGAGGGAGAGGGAACACTGAAGCTTTCTTT
>TRBJ2-3|NA|TRBV5-4|NA
CASSPTGTDTQYF
TGTGCCAGCAGCCCGACCGGGACAGATACGCAGTATTTT
>TRBJ1-1|NA|TRBV25-1|TRBD1
CASSEVGRGQAFF
TGTGCCAGCAGTGAAGTCGGGAGGGGGCAAGCTTTCTTT
>TRBJ1-1|NA|TRBV19|NA
CASSRSSIRLKNTEAFF
TGTGCCAGTAGTCGTTCCAGTATTCGCCTTAAGAACACTGAAGCTTTCTTT
>TRBJ1-2|once|TRBV4-1|NA
CASSQPQSSNYGYTF
TGCGCCAGCAGCCAACCACAGAGCTCCAACTATGGCTACACCTTC
>TRBJ2-1|NA|TRBV12-5|TRBD2
CASGLGTSGRGEQFF
TGTGCTAGTGGTTTGGGGACTAGCGGGAGAGGTGAGCAGTTCTTC
>TRBJ1-4|NA|TRBV5-1|TRBD1
CASSLAYSGTGDEKLFF
TGCGCCAGCAGCTTGGCCTATTCCGGGACAGGGGATGAAAAACTGTTTTTT
>TRBJ1-4|NA|TRBV2|TRBD1
CAIGYEGQLNEKLFF
TGTGCCATCGGCTACGAGGGACAGTTAAATGAAAAACTGTTTTTT